The TCR beta chain described here comes from a study of vaccination effects on CD4 cells after COVID-19. The table came from immunoSEQ multiplex PCR; TCRdb's copy has only in-frame clones and leaves some out. This table has about 17,000 clones, just over 75% appearing once. V lost 3 bases and J 4 bases, leaving 11 bases between the germline ends. The CDR3 sequence is 14 residues long. The germline V gene has CDR1 SNHLY and CDR2 FYNNEI. Remarks on this clone: Its antigen is currently unknown.

Sequencing in the ViraFEST assay came after antigen-specific CD4+ T cells had been expanded with viral peptide pools, which were used to stimulate PBMC. Culturing for roughly 10 days preceded CD4+ T cell isolation. The individual was infected with SARS-CoV-2 between March and December 2020, as confirmed by PCR. Participants received two doses of either the BNT162b2 or mRNA-1273 vaccine. The V call is TRBV2, the J call TRBJ2-3, with D possibly called TRBD1 or TRBD2 (5 bases each). This clonotype originated in a human donor who had a prior SARS-CoV-2 infection. The material sequenced was CD4+ T cells from PBMCs cultured with SARS-CoV-2 spike peptides, taken after COVID-19 vaccination. The DNA of the CDR3 is TGTGCCAGCAGTGACGGGACCGCGGCAGATACGCAGTATTTT. It yields the protein CASSDGTAADTQYF.